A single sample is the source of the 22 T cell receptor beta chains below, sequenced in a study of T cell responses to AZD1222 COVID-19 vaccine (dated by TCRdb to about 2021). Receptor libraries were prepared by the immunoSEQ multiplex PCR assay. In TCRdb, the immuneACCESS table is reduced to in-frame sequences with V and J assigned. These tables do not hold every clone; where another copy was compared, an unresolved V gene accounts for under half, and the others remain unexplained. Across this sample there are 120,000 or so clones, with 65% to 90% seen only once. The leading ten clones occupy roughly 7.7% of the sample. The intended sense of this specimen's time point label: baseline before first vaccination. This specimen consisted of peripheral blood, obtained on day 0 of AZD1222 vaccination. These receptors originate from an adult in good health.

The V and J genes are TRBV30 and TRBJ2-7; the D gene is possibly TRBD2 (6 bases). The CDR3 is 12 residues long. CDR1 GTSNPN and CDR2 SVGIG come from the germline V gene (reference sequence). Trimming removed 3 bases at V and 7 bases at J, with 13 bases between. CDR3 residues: CAWSRGTREQYF. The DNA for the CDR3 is TGTGCCTGGAGCCGCGGGACGAGGGAGCAGTACTTC.

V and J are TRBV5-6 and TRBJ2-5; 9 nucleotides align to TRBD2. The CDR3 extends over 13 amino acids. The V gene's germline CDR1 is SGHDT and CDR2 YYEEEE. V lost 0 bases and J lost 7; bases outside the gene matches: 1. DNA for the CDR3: TGTGCCAGCAGCTTGGTTAGCGGGGGGACCCAGTACTTC. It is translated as CASSLVSGGTQYF.

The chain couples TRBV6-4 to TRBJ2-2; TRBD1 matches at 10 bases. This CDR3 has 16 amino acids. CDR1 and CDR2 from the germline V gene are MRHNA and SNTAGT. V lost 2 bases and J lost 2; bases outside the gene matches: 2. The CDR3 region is CASSDATGGNTGELFF. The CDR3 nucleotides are TGTGCCAGCAGTGACGCGACAGGGGGCAACACCGGGGAGCTGTTTTTT.

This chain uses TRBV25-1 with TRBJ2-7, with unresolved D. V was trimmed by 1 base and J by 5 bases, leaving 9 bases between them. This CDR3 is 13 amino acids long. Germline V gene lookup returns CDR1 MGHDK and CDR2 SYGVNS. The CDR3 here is CASSEWTRHEQYF. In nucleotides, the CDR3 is TGTGCCAGCAGTGAATGGACCCGCCACGAGCAGTACTTC.

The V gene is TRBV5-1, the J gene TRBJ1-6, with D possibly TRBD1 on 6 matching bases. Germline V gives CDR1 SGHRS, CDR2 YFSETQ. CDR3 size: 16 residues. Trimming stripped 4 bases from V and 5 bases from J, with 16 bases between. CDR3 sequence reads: CASSHSGGADNSPLHF. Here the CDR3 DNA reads TGCGCCAGCAGCCACTCGGGGGGCGCCGATAATTCACCCCTCCACTTT.

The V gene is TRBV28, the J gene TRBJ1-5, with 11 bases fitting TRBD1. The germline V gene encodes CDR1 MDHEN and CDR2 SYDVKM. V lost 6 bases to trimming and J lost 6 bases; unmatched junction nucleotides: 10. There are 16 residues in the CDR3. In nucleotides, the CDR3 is TGTGCCAGCAGAGGGGCCGAGGGACAGGGGGGTCAGCCCCAGCATTTT. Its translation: CASRGAEGQGGQPQHF.

CDR3 coding DNA: TGTGCCAGCAGCCAAGCCTCCGGGACAGTCAGAAACACCATATATTTT. It yields the protein CASSQASGTVRNTIYF. The V and J genes are TRBV3-1 (or the pseudogene TRBV3-2) and TRBJ1-3; TRBD1 matches at 7 bases. V was clipped by 1 base and J by 5 bases; unmatched bases: 8. This CDR3 region has 16 residues. The germline V gene has CDR1 LGHDT and CDR2 YNNKEL (reference sequence).

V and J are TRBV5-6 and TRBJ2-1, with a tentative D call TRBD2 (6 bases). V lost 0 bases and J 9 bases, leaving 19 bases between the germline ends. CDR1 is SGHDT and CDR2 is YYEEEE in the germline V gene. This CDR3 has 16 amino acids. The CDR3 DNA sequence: TGTGCCAGCAGCTTGGACCGCGGGACCCAGGTACGTGAGCAGTTCTTC. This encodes CASSLDRGTQVREQFF.

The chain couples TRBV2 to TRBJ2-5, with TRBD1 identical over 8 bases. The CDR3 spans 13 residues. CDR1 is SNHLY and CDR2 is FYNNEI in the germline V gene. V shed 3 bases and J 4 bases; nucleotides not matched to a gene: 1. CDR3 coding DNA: TGTGCCAGCAGTGACACAGGGGGAGAGACCCAGTACTTC. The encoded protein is CASSDTGGETQYF. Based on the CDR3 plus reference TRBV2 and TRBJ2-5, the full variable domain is EPEVTQTPSHQVTQMGQEVILRCVPISNHLYFYWYRQILGQKVEFLVSFYNNEISEKSEIFDDQFSVERPDGSNFTLKIRSTKLEDSAMYFCASSDTGGETQYFGPGTRLLVL.

The CDR3, as DNA: TGTGCCAGCAGCCAAGATCAAGGAGGCTATGGCTACACCTTC. It codes for CASSQDQGGYGYTF. The chain uses TRBV3-1 (or the pseudogene TRBV3-2) and TRBJ1-2, with D unclear. The CDR3 totals 14 residues. Trimming stripped 0 bases from V and 4 bases from J, with 9 bases between. Germline V CDR1 and CDR2: LGHDT, YNNKEL (reference sequence).

The CDR3 is CASSPGGRSGGQETQYF. Here the CDR3 DNA reads TGCGCCAGCAGCCCCGGGGGGCGCTCCGGGGGACAAGAGACCCAGTACTTC. This chain uses TRBV5-1 with TRBJ2-5, with a weak D call TRBD2 (7 bases). Germline assignment: CDR1 SGHRS and CDR2 YFSETQ. The CDR3 spans 17 residues. V lost 4 bases to trimming and J lost 2 bases, with 21 bases between them.

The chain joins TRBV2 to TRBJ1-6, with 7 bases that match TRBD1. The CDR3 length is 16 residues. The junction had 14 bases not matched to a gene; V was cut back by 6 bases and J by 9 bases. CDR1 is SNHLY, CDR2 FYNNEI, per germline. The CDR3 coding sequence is TGTGCCAGCAGGCCCAGGGGGGGCGAATCAGGTTCACCCCTCCACTTT. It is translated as CASRPRGGESGSPLHF.

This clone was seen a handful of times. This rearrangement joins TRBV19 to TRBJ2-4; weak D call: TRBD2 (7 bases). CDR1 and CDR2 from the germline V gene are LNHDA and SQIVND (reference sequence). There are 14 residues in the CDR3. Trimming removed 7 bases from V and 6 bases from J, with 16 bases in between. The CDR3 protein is CASTRGGAGNIQYF. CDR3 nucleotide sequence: TGTGCCAGTACGAGGGGGGGCGCGGGAAACATTCAGTACTTC. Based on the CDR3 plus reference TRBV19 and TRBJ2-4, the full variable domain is DGGITQSPKYLFRKEGQNVTLSCEQNLNHDAMYWYRQDPGQGLRLIYYSQIVNDFQKGDIAEGYSVSREKKESFPLTVTSAQKNPTAFYLCASTRGGAGNIQYFGAGTRLSVL.

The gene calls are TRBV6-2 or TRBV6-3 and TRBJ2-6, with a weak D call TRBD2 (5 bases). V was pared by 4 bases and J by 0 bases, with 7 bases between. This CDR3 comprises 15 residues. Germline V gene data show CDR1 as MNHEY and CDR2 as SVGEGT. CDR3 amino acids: CASSSGSSGANVLTF. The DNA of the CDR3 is TGTGCCAGCAGTTCTGGGAGCTCTGGGGCCAACGTCCTGACTTTC.

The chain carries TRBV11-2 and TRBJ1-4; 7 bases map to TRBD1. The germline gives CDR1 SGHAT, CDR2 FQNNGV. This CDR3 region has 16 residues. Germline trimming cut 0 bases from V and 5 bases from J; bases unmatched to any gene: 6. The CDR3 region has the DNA TGTGCCAGCAGCTTAGATCTGGGGACAGTAAATGAAAAACTGTTTTTT. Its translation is CASSLDLGTVNEKLFF.

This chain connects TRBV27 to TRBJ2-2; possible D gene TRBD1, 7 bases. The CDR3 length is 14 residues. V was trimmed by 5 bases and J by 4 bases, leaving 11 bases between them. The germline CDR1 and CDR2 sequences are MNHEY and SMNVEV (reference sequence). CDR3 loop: CASSLRGATGELFF. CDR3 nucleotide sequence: TGTGCCAGCAGTCTCAGGGGGGCCACCGGGGAGCTGTTTTTT.

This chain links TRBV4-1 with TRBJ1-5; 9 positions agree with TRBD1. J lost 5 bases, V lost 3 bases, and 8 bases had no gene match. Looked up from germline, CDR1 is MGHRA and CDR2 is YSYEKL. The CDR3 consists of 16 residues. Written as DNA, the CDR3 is TGCGCCAGCAGCCAGGGGACAGGGAGAAGGGATCAGCCCCAGCATTTT. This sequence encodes CASSQGTGRRDQPQHF.

This CDR3 reads CASSLGDKVTETQYF. The CDR3 region has the DNA TGTGCCAGCAGCCTAGGGGACAAAGTAACAGAGACCCAGTACTTC. V gene TRBV14 combines with J gene TRBJ2-5; perhaps TRBD1 as D (6 bases). Germline loops: CDR1 SGHDN, CDR2 FVKESK. Trimming pared 4 bases from V and 4 bases from J, leaving 16 bases between. This CDR3 region has 15 residues.

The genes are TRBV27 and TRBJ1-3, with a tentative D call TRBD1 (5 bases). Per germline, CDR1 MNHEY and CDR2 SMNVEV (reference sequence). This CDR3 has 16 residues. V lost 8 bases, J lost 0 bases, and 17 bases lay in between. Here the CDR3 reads CASRSLRAASGNTIYF. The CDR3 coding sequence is TGTGCCAGCCGGTCTCTCAGGGCGGCCTCTGGAAACACCATATATTTT.

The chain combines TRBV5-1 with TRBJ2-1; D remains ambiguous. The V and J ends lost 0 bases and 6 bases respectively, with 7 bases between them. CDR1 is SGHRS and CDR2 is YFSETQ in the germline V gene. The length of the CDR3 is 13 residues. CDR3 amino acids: CASSLGLLNEQFF. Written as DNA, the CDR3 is TGCGCCAGCAGCTTGGGCCTCCTCAATGAGCAGTTCTTC. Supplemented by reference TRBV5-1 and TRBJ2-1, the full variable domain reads KAGVTQTPRYLIKTRGQQVTLSCSPISGHRSVSWYQQTPGQGLQFLFEYFSETQRNKGNFPGRFSGRQFSNSRSEMNVSTLELGDSALYLCASSLGLLNEQFFGPGTRLTVL.

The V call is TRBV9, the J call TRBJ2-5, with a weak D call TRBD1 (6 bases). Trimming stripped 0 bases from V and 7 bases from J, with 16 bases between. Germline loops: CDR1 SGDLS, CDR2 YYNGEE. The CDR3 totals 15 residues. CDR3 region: CASSVGGQGRRTQYF. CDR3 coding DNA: TGTGCCAGCAGCGTAGGAGGGCAGGGGCGCAGGACCCAGTACTTC.

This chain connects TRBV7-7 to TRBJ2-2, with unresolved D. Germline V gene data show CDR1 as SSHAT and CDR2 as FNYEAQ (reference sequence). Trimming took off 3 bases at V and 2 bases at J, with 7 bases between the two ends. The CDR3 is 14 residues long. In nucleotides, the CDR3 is TGTGCCAGCAGCTTGGTACACAACACCGGGGAGCTGTTTTTT. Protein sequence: CASSLVHNTGELFF.